This T cell receptor beta chain was obtained from a study of graft-versus-host responses after intestinal transplantation (dated by TCRdb to the early 2020s). Looking at the study overall: The transplants that recipients got were multivisceral, liver-intestinal, or isolated intestinal. Rather than going through the commercial service, samples from a few later patients were sequenced in-house on an Illumina MiSeq and processed with MiXCR. Every recipient was given anti-thymocyte globulin induction, followed by approximately 3 years of maintenance tacrolimus and steroids. Donor T cell macrochimerism was defined as a peak of at least 4% donor T cells among recipient peripheral blood mononuclear cells. To identify alloreactive clones, pre-transplant mixed lymphocyte reaction products were sequenced and then compared with unstimulated pre-transplant donor and recipient T cells. Of the roughly 25 intestinal transplant recipients enrolled in the cohort, one of whom was a retransplant, 3 patients without pretransplant specimens were excluded. Graft-versus-host and host-versus-graft alloreactive T cell clones were tracked in the graft, circulation and bone marrow after intestinal transplantation using bulk TCR-beta CDR3 sequencing.

The CDR3 contains 15 residues, cysteine and phenylalanine counted. Kept here is only the CDR3 DNA, which spans 45 bases and is read in frame from base 1. The germline ends are 12 bases apart after V is trimmed by 0 bases and J by 4 bases. CDR1 and CDR2 were assigned from the germline V gene as LGHNA and YNFKEQ. The library relied on the immunoSEQ multiplex PCR assay. For most patients, genomic DNA was isolated using the Qiagen DNeasy Blood and Tissue Kit and was shipped frozen to Adaptive Biotechnologies for TCR sequencing. Adaptive Biotechnologies carried out high-throughput TCR-beta CDR3 sequencing of genomic DNA for most patients. The paper's data handling went like this. Adaptive's ImmunoSEQ software supplied the TCR sequencing data for around 19 patients, while MiXCR and VDJtools were used to process a few other patients. To correct CD4 versus CD8 sorting errors, any sequence found in both subsets at a frequency ratio below 5:1 was removed. CDR3 nucleotide sequences shared by donor and recipient were removed because the origin of these sequences could not be assigned. At least 2-fold expansion over unstimulated cells and a minimum CFSE-low frequency of 0.002% (template counts) or 0.001% (read counts) were required for clones to be classified as alloreactive. Clones were considered mappable if detected in sequenced pre-transplant spleen, lymph node, or MLR CFSE-low populations of the donor or recipient. Cumulative frequency of alloreactive clones was calculated as a percentage of all sequences weighted by copy number. TCRdb carries this immuneACCESS record with in-frame sequences only. Its versions omit some clonotypes, under half of them owing to an unresolved V gene in the studies checked, with the rest unexplained. The DNA gave D and trimming, while V, J and clone size come from that table. This sample is represented by about 82,000 clones; around 93% of them were singletons. The ten largest account for 0.3% to 0.35% of the sample.

The full study reports these points: The conclusions were limited by the relatively low number and heterogeneity of the intestinal transplant patients. GvH clones were detected in recipient bone marrow, and some appeared earlier in ileal mucosa or blood, consistent with an intestinal mucosal origin. High GvH to HvG T cell clonal ratios were observed in the allografts of patients with donor T cell macrochimerism. Early after transplant, declines in HvG clones were associated with peak levels of circulating GvH clones.

The meaning of the sample's time point label: cells obtained before transplantation from donor or recipient. CD3+CD4+ and CD3+CD8+ populations were FACS-sorted from unstimulated pre-transplant donor and recipient cells taken from spleen or lymph nodes. As regards this clone: Its antigen is still unknown. Base qualities were left out, and no much larger clone turns up one base away.

This receptor was taken from a human donor who was the organ donor for an intestinal transplant. The specimen comprised unstimulated CD4+ T cells sorted from spleen or lymph node cells, sampled before transplant. The V and J segments used are TRBV4-2 and TRBJ1-2; confidence is insufficient to name the D gene. The CDR3 has the sequence CASSQDLTPSYGYTF. The DNA reads TGTGCCAGCAGCCAAGATTTGACACCCAGCTATGGCTACACCTTC.